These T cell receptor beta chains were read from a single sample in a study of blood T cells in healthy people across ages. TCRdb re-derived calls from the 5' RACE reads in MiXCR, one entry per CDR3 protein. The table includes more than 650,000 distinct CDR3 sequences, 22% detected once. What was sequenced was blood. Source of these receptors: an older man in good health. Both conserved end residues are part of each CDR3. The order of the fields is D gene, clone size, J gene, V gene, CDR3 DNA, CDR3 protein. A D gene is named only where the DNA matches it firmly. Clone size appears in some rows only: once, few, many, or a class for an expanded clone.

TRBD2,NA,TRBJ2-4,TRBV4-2,TGTGCCAGCAGCCCCATATCTAGCGGGTTAGCCAAAAACATTCAGTACTTC,CASSPISSGLAKNIQYF
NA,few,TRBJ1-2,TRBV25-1,TGTGCCAGCAGTAGGGCAGGGGAGGGCTACACCTTC,CASSRAGEGYTF
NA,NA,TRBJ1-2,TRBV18,TGTGCCAGCTCACCGGACCAATTCTATGGCTACACCTTC,CASSPDQFYGYTF
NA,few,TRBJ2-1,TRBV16,TGTGCCAGCAGCCAATTTCGAATTAACAATGAGCAGTTCTTC,CASSQFRINNEQFF
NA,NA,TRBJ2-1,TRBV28,TGTGCCAGCAGCTACTGGAGGGGGGGGAATGAGCAGTTCTTC,CASSYWRGGNEQFF
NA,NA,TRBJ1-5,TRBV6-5,TGTGCCAGCCAGACGGATAGCAATCAGCCCCAGCATTTT,CASQTDSNQPQHF
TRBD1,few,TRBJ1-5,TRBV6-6,TGTGCCAGCAGTCGGACAGGACACAATCAGCCCCAGCATTTT,CASSRTGHNQPQHF
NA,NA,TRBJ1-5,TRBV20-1,TGCAGTGCTGCAGGGTCCTTTAATCAGCCCCAGCATTTT,CSAAGSFNQPQHF
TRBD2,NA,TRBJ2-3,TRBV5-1,TGCGCCAGCAGCTTGGTCGCGGGGGGTTCCGGTACGCAGTATTTT,CASSLVAGGSGTQYF
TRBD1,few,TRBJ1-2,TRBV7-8,TGTGCCAGCAGCTCCCGTAATCAGGGGGCACTTGGCTACACCTTC,CASSSRNQGALGYTF
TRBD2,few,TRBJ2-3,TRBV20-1,TGCAGTGCTAGAGATCCCCTAGCGGGAGGGCCGGATACGCAGTATTTT,CSARDPLAGGPDTQYF
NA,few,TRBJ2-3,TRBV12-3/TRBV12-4,TGTGCCAGCAGACCCCGACATATAGTAGATACGCAGTATTTT,CASRPRHIVDTQYF
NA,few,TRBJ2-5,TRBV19,TGTGCCAGTAGTACTGGCTTTTGGGAGACCCAGTACTTC,CASSTGFWETQYF